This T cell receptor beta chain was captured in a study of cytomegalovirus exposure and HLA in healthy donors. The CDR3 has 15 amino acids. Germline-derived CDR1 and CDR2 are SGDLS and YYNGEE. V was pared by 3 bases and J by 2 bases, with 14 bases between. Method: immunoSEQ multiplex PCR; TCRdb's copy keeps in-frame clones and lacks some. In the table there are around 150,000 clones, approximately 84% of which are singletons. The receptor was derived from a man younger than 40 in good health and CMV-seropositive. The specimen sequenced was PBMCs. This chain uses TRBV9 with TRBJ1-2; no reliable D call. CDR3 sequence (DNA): TGTGCCAGCAGCGCATGGGCCAGCACGAACTATGGCTACACCTTC. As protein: CASSAWASTNYGYTF.